A selection of T cell receptor beta chains follows, all from one sample in a study of T cell repertoires in cytomegalovirus infection. TCRdb re-derived calls from the reads in MiXCR, one entry per CDR3 protein. In the table there are more than 400,000 distinct CDR3 sequences, more than 25% of which are singletons. Sequencing input: PBMCs. The receptors here all came from a human donor in good health (CMV status not recorded). Some clones in this sample may be carry-over from other donors' samples. Each CDR3 is given without its conserved first and last residue. D genes are given only for firm matches. Rows may omit the clone size; those that give it use once, few, many or a size class.

cdr3_aa | d_call | j_call | clone_size | v_call
ASTLGGTTSEAF | - | TRBJ1-1 | - | TRBV28
AISTGNSNQPQH | - | TRBJ1-5 | - | TRBV10-3
ASSLGVGSGANVLT | - | TRBJ2-6 | - | TRBV28
ASSTSLGANVLT | - | TRBJ2-6 | many | TRBV19
ASSLRLAGGSGTQY | TRBD2 | TRBJ2-3 | many | TRBV7-2
ASSNPGPYNEQF | - | TRBJ2-1 | few | TRBV6-5
ASSPPNNLASNEQF | - | TRBJ2-1 | - | TRBV12-3/TRBV12-4
ASQNPREWNSPLH | - | TRBJ1-6 | few | TRBV27
ATSRGLAGGEQF | TRBD2 | TRBJ2-1 | - | TRBV15
SASWGVGGYT | - | TRBJ1-2 | - | TRBV20-1
ASTLEGEVTGF | - | TRBJ2-1 | - | TRBV7-9
ASRPAGATGELF | TRBD2 | TRBJ2-2 | - | TRBV12-3/TRBV12-4
ASTPLGGSSAGELF | TRBD2 | TRBJ2-2 | many | TRBV6-1
ASSQDPLSGELF | - | TRBJ2-2 | - | TRBV4-1
ASSLDLGQGGYGYT | TRBD1 | TRBJ1-2 | many | TRBV7-2
ASSLRRPRQGTDTQY | TRBD1 | TRBJ2-3 | many | TRBV7-2
ASSDKEPYNEQF | - | TRBJ2-1 | - | TRBV2
ASSFQRGDNSPLH | - | TRBJ1-6 | - | TRBV28
ASSGWAGGFPQEQF | TRBD2 | TRBJ2-1 | - | TRBV7-2
ASSLGVGGVADTQY | - | TRBJ2-3 | - | TRBV11-2
AWSAGTSGSTDTQY | TRBD2 | TRBJ2-3 | few | TRBV30
ASSFRDGVNTEAF | - | TRBJ1-1 | few | TRBV9
ASSELRGTHTEAF | - | TRBJ1-1 | many | TRBV6-2/TRBV6-3
ASSITLGQGAGELF | TRBD1 | TRBJ2-2 | - | TRBV7-3
ASTNPGQGYGYT | TRBD1 | TRBJ1-2 | - | TRBV5-8
ASSLRQGGRDSPLH | TRBD1 | TRBJ1-6 | - | TRBV7-9
ASSIQPGYNEQF | - | TRBJ2-1 | - | TRBV5-1
ASSLAGRASSTDTQY | - | TRBJ2-3 | many | TRBV7-2
ASRPQGFSYNEQF | TRBD1 | TRBJ2-1 | few | TRBV11-3
ASSLRVIDIQY | - | TRBJ2-4 | many | TRBV7-2
ASSSGGGRANEQF | TRBD2 | TRBJ2-1 | many | TRBV7-8
ASSFVRTGGLPLH | TRBD1 | TRBJ1-6 | - | TRBV28
ASRPYREPLH | - | TRBJ1-6 | - | TRBV2
ASSKGTGREDTQY | TRBD1 | TRBJ2-3 | few | TRBV7-2
ASSNQYYGYT | - | TRBJ1-2 | - | TRBV5-6
ASSPPGWEEKNTEAF | - | TRBJ1-1 | - | TRBV18
ASRVGTESQPQH | TRBD1 | TRBJ1-5 | few | TRBV2
ASRGSGSTYNEQF | TRBD2 | TRBJ2-1 | - | TRBV7-9
AIRVDRGGDEQF | TRBD1 | TRBJ2-1 | few | TRBV10-3
ASSLVGPKEETQY | - | TRBJ2-5 | - | TRBV6-5
SARQGLGNTEAF | - | TRBJ1-1 | - | TRBV20-1
ASSLARGRTNEQF | TRBD1 | TRBJ2-1 | many | TRBV7-8
ASTAGGRGTEAF | - | TRBJ1-1 | few | TRBV19